A single TCR beta chain is shown here with its context. Its antigen remains unidentified. The CDR3 covers 16 residues. V trimming: 2 bases; J trimming: 6 bases; junction bases outside the gene matches: 8. Germline V lookup: CDR1 SEHNR, CDR2 FQNEAQ (reference sequence). These data originate in a study of shared clonotypes between healthy human individuals. Whole-study context: Each donor's CD8 memory used one plate, CD8 naive two, each CD4 subset three.

General observations from the study: Represented genetic and exposure-history diversity was restricted by having few donors.

Some 28,000 T cell genomes (around 200 ng DNA) went into each sorted-subset replicate. In the source study's methods: From ImmunoSEQ came sequences covering only the junction and carrying no quality scores, so filtering differed. The repertoire was sequenced with immunoSEQ multiplex PCR; TCRdb's copy has only in-frame clones and lacks some. V, J and clone size derive from that table, while D and trimming were established from the DNA sequence. The sample lists 1 million to 1.2 million clones, 77% occurring once. This receptor was obtained from a young man in good health. Some clones in this sample may be carry-over from other donors' samples. The chain recombines TRBV7-9 with TRBJ1-4; 8 bases are shared with TRBD1. The specimen was memory CD4+ T cells from PBMCs. Subset given: CD45RA-negative fraction. The CDR3 spells CASSLLLDRGHEKLFF. In DNA, the CDR3 is TGTGCCAGCAGCTTACTATTAGACAGGGGTCATGAAAAACTGTTTTTT.